This is a list of T cell receptor beta chains from one sample in a study of blood T cell repertoires in COVID-19. Method: immunoSEQ multiplex PCR; TCRdb's copy keeps in-frame clones and lacks some. The table includes approximately 260,000 clones, roughly 84% detected once. The specimen was peripheral blood. Receptors originate from a human donor in a cohort sampled during active COVID-19. CDR3s include the opening cysteine and the closing phenylalanine or tryptophan. The D gene is left open where the match is weak. Some rows mark clone size as missing; the rest say once, few, many or name a class of expanded clone.

abundance: .
j_gene: TRBJ2-1
d_gene: .
len: 16
v_gene: TRBV5-4
CDR3nt: TGTGCCAGCAGCTTGGCCCTAACTAGCTCGCACAATGAGCAGTTCTTC
CDR3aa: CASSLALTSSHNEQFF

abundance: .
j_gene: TRBJ2-7
d_gene: TRBD1
len: 16
v_gene: TRBV7-9
CDR3nt: TGTGCCAGCAGCCATCCAATACAGGGGAGCTCCTACGAGCAGTACTTC
CDR3aa: CASSHPIQGSSYEQYF

abundance: .
j_gene: TRBJ2-7
d_gene: .
len: 14
v_gene: TRBV2
CDR3nt: TGTGCCACACGTTATACGGGACTGTCCTACGAGCAGTACTTC
CDR3aa: CATRYTGLSYEQYF

abundance: few
j_gene: TRBJ1-2
d_gene: .
len: 14
v_gene: TRBV4-3
CDR3nt: TGCGCCAGCAGCCAAGAGAACTTTAACTATGGCTACACCTTC
CDR3aa: CASSQENFNYGYTF

abundance: few
j_gene: TRBJ2-7
d_gene: TRBD1
len: 17
v_gene: TRBV19
CDR3nt: TGTGCCAGTATTTCGAGCTACATGGACAGGGTTTGGTACGAGCAGTACTTC
CDR3aa: CASISSYMDRVWYEQYF

abundance: few
j_gene: TRBJ1-1
d_gene: TRBD1
len: 13
v_gene: TRBV3-1/TRBV3-2
CDR3nt: TGTGCCAGCAGCCAGCAGGGGGCGCCTGAAGCTTTCTTT
CDR3aa: CASSQQGAPEAFF

abundance: .
j_gene: TRBJ2-2
d_gene: .
len: 15
v_gene: TRBV5-4
CDR3nt: TGTGCCAGCAGCTTGGATCCAGGGTTGACCGGGGAGCTGTTTTTT
CDR3aa: CASSLDPGLTGELFF

abundance: few
j_gene: TRBJ2-1
d_gene: TRBD2
len: 18
v_gene: TRBV2
CDR3nt: TGTGCCAGCAGGGACGGGACTAGCGGGGGAAGCACCTACAATGAGCAGTTCTTC
CDR3aa: CASRDGTSGGSTYNEQFF

abundance: .
j_gene: TRBJ1-1
d_gene: .
len: 13
v_gene: TRBV5-8
CDR3nt: TGTGCCAGCAGCCCGGCGGGACGCCCAGAAGCTTTCTTT
CDR3aa: CASSPAGRPEAFF

abundance: .
j_gene: TRBJ1-2
d_gene: TRBD1
len: 15
v_gene: TRBV19
CDR3nt: TGTGCCAGTAGTTCCCCGGGACAGAGTAACTATGGCTACACCTTC
CDR3aa: CASSSPGQSNYGYTF

abundance: .
j_gene: TRBJ2-7
d_gene: .
len: 13
v_gene: TRBV24-1
CDR3nt: TGTGCCACCAGTGATTTGGAAGGGGACGAGCAGTACTTC
CDR3aa: CATSDLEGDEQYF

abundance: .
j_gene: TRBJ1-2
d_gene: .
len: 13
v_gene: TRBV2
CDR3nt: TGTGCCAGCAGAATGGAGACCGGGACACCCTACACCTTC
CDR3aa: CASRMETGTPYTF

abundance: many
j_gene: TRBJ2-7
d_gene: TRBD2
len: 17
v_gene: TRBV5-4
CDR3nt: TGTGCCAGCAGCCCCGGAGGAGCGGGGGGAACTACCTACGAGCAGTACTTC
CDR3aa: CASSPGGAGGTTYEQYF

abundance: .
j_gene: TRBJ2-2
d_gene: TRBD2
len: 15
v_gene: TRBV28
CDR3nt: TGTGCCAGCAGGACTAGCCGGGGGAACACCGGGGAGCTGTTTTTT
CDR3aa: CASRTSRGNTGELFF

abundance: .
j_gene: TRBJ2-7
d_gene: .
len: 14
v_gene: TRBV6-1
CDR3nt: TGTGCCAGCAGTGAGGAGGCGGGTAGCTACGAGCAGTACTTC
CDR3aa: CASSEEAGSYEQYF

abundance: .
j_gene: TRBJ2-7
d_gene: .
len: 14
v_gene: TRBV5-1
CDR3nt: TGCGCCAGCAGCTTGGGACAGACCTCCTACGAGCAGTACTTC
CDR3aa: CASSLGQTSYEQYF

abundance: .
j_gene: TRBJ2-4
d_gene: .
len: 16
v_gene: TRBV2
CDR3nt: TGTGCCAGCAGTGAAGCGCGGGGCAGTTACAAAAACATTCAGTACTTC
CDR3aa: CASSEARGSYKNIQYF

abundance: .
j_gene: TRBJ2-3
d_gene: .
len: 13
v_gene: TRBV6-4
CDR3nt: TGTGCCAGCAGTTCCCCTGGCACAGATACGCAGTATTTT
CDR3aa: CASSSPGTDTQYF

abundance: .
j_gene: TRBJ1-5
d_gene: TRBD1
len: 20
v_gene: TRBV12-5
CDR3nt: TGTGCTAGTGGTCGCTATCCGACAGGGTTTGACCTTTTTGCGGATCAGCCCCAGCATTTT
CDR3aa: CASGRYPTGFDLFADQPQHF

abundance: .
j_gene: TRBJ2-7
d_gene: TRBD2
len: 16
v_gene: TRBV6-2/TRBV6-3
CDR3nt: TGTGCCAGCAGCGACGGGCTAGCGGGGAACTCCTACGAGCAGTACTTC
CDR3aa: CASSDGLAGNSYEQYF

abundance: .
j_gene: TRBJ2-6
d_gene: TRBD1
len: 19
v_gene: TRBV4-1
CDR3nt: TGCGCCAGCAGCCAAGCGGGGGACAGGGTTAGTCCTGGGGCCAACGTCCTGACTTTC
CDR3aa: CASSQAGDRVSPGANVLTF

abundance: .
j_gene: TRBJ2-5
d_gene: TRBD1
len: 14
v_gene: TRBV28
CDR3nt: TGTGCCAGCGAACTGCAGGGGGCTCGAGAGACCCAGTACTTC
CDR3aa: CASELQGARETQYF

abundance: .
j_gene: TRBJ1-5
d_gene: TRBD1
len: 14
v_gene: TRBV19
CDR3nt: TGTGCCAGTAGTATACGGACAGGTAATCAGCCCCAGCATTTT
CDR3aa: CASSIRTGNQPQHF

abundance: .
j_gene: TRBJ1-4
d_gene: .
len: 14
v_gene: TRBV6-6
CDR3nt: TGTGCCAGCGGGGGGGGGTTTGAAAATGAAAAACTGTTTTTT
CDR3aa: CASGGGFENEKLFF

abundance: .
j_gene: TRBJ2-7
d_gene: TRBD2
len: 14
v_gene: TRBV5-6
CDR3nt: TGTGCCAGCAGAGGGACTAGCGGCCACTACGAGCAGTACTTC
CDR3aa: CASRGTSGHYEQYF

abundance: .
j_gene: TRBJ2-7
d_gene: .
len: 12
v_gene: TRBV12-5
CDR3nt: TGTGCTAGTGGTTCTGAGGCTTACGAGCAGTACTTC
CDR3aa: CASGSEAYEQYF

abundance: once
j_gene: TRBJ2-2
d_gene: .
len: 15
v_gene: TRBV18
CDR3nt: TGTGCCAGCTCACCGGGCAGTCCAAACACCGGGGAGCTGTTTTTT
CDR3aa: CASSPGSPNTGELFF

abundance: .
j_gene: TRBJ2-1
d_gene: TRBD1
len: 15
v_gene: TRBV15
CDR3nt: TGTGCCACCAGCAGGGACAGGGGCTCCTACAATGAGCAGTTCTTC
CDR3aa: CATSRDRGSYNEQFF

abundance: .
j_gene: TRBJ2-1
d_gene: TRBD2
len: 15
v_gene: TRBV5-1
CDR3nt: TGCGCCAGCAGGATTCTAGCGGATTCCTACAATGAGCAGTTCTTC
CDR3aa: CASRILADSYNEQFF

abundance: .
j_gene: TRBJ1-5
d_gene: .
len: 13
v_gene: TRBV11-2
CDR3nt: TGTGCCAGCTCCCCTAGGGGGATCGGGCCCCAGCATTTT
CDR3aa: CASSPRGIGPQHF

abundance: .
j_gene: TRBJ1-6
d_gene: .
len: 14
v_gene: TRBV7-9
CDR3nt: TGTGCCAGCAGCTTAGGCGGGGTTAATTCACCCCTCCACTTT
CDR3aa: CASSLGGVNSPLHF

abundance: .
j_gene: TRBJ2-1
d_gene: TRBD2
len: 16
v_gene: TRBV25-1
CDR3nt: TGTGCCAGCAGTGTAGCGGGAGTGGACTTATACAATGAGCAGTTCTTC
CDR3aa: CASSVAGVDLYNEQFF

abundance: .
j_gene: TRBJ1-2
d_gene: .
len: 14
v_gene: TRBV27
CDR3nt: TGTGCCAGCACCAAAAGCCCTCGGGAATCGCCGCCTCACTTC
CDR3aa: CASTKSPRESPPHF

abundance: .
j_gene: TRBJ2-7
d_gene: TRBD2
len: 16
v_gene: TRBV6-1
CDR3nt: TGTGCCAGCAGTGGAGGAGCGGGAGGCGGTCAGGCCGAGCAGTACTTC
CDR3aa: CASSGGAGGGQAEQYF

abundance: .
j_gene: TRBJ2-7
d_gene: .
len: 14
v_gene: TRBV6-5
CDR3nt: TGTGCCAGCAGTTACTCTCAGGGATCCTACGAGCAGTACTTC
CDR3aa: CASSYSQGSYEQYF

abundance: .
j_gene: TRBJ1-3
d_gene: .
len: 13
v_gene: TRBV11-2
CDR3nt: TGTGCCTCCACGAAGAGCTCTGGAAACACCATATATTTT
CDR3aa: CASTKSSGNTIYF

abundance: .
j_gene: TRBJ2-3
d_gene: .
len: 15
v_gene: TRBV10-3
CDR3nt: TGTGCCATCAGTGAAGGTTCGGGAGTGGGAGATACGCAGTATTTT
CDR3aa: CAISEGSGVGDTQYF

abundance: .
j_gene: TRBJ2-4
d_gene: .
len: 15
v_gene: TRBV11-2
CDR3nt: TGTGCCAGCAGCTTAGCGGGAGCTGGGGGAAACATTCAGTACTTC
CDR3aa: CASSLAGAGGNIQYF

abundance: .
j_gene: TRBJ1-4
d_gene: .
len: 11
v_gene: TRBV27
CDR3nt: TGTGCCAGCAGCCCGGGAGAAAAACTGTTTTTT
CDR3aa: CASSPGEKLFF

abundance: .
j_gene: TRBJ2-1
d_gene: TRBD2
len: 17
v_gene: TRBV4-2
CDR3nt: TGTGCCAGCAGCCAACGTACCGGGACTAGCGGGTCCAATGAGCAGTTCTTC
CDR3aa: CASSQRTGTSGSNEQFF

abundance: .
j_gene: TRBJ1-6
d_gene: .
len: 15
v_gene: TRBV5-5
CDR3nt: TGTGCCAGCAGCTACGCCTGGGCGGGGATTTCACCCCTCCACTTT
CDR3aa: CASSYAWAGISPLHF

abundance: once
j_gene: TRBJ2-2
d_gene: TRBD1
len: 14
v_gene: TRBV10-1
CDR3nt: TGCGCCAGCAGAGGCGAAACAGGGGGCGGGGAGCTGTTTTTT
CDR3aa: CASRGETGGGELFF

abundance: once
j_gene: TRBJ2-2
d_gene: .
len: 11
v_gene: TRBV7-9
CDR3nt: TGTGCCAGCAGCTCTACCGGGGAGCTGTTTTTT
CDR3aa: CASSSTGELFF

abundance: few
j_gene: TRBJ1-5
d_gene: TRBD1
len: 19
v_gene: TRBV7-6
CDR3nt: TGTGCCAGCAGCTCCTTATCCCCACAGACAGGGGGTCACAATCAGCCCCAGCATTTT
CDR3aa: CASSSLSPQTGGHNQPQHF

abundance: .
j_gene: TRBJ2-1
d_gene: TRBD2
len: 16
v_gene: TRBV4-3
CDR3nt: TGCGCCAGCAGCCCCCGGGTGAGCGGGGGGTTCAATGAGCAGTTCTTC
CDR3aa: CASSPRVSGGFNEQFF

abundance: .
j_gene: TRBJ2-3
d_gene: .
len: 14
v_gene: TRBV3-1/TRBV3-2
CDR3nt: TGTGCCAGCAGCCGCTCGGGGGGCACAGATACGCAGTATTTT
CDR3aa: CASSRSGGTDTQYF

abundance: .
j_gene: TRBJ2-7
d_gene: .
len: 13
v_gene: TRBV5-1
CDR3nt: TGCGCCAGCAGTCGAGGGCTTTCCTACGAGCAGTACTTC
CDR3aa: CASSRGLSYEQYF

abundance: .
j_gene: TRBJ1-2
d_gene: TRBD1
len: 14
v_gene: TRBV6-5
CDR3nt: TGTGCCAGCAGTATAGGGACAGGGCGGAATGGCTACACCTTC
CDR3aa: CASSIGTGRNGYTF

abundance: .
j_gene: TRBJ2-1
d_gene: TRBD2
len: 13
v_gene: TRBV9
CDR3nt: TGTGCCAGCAGCGTAGAGGTAGCGGGGGGTCGGTTCTTC
CDR3aa: CASSVEVAGGRFF

abundance: .
j_gene: TRBJ2-1
d_gene: TRBD2
len: 16
v_gene: TRBV4-2
CDR3nt: TGTGCCAGCAGCCAAGACCAGCGGGAGACCCACAATGAGCAGTTCTTC
CDR3aa: CASSQDQRETHNEQFF

abundance: .
j_gene: TRBJ1-2
d_gene: .
len: 12
v_gene: TRBV2
CDR3nt: TGTGCCAGCCGAGAGGCTAACTATGGCTACACCTTC
CDR3aa: CASREANYGYTF

abundance: .
j_gene: TRBJ1-1
d_gene: .
len: 14
v_gene: TRBV6-1
CDR3nt: TGTGCCAGCAGTGAAGCGTCTGGCGGAGGGGAAGCTTTCTTT
CDR3aa: CASSEASGGGEAFF